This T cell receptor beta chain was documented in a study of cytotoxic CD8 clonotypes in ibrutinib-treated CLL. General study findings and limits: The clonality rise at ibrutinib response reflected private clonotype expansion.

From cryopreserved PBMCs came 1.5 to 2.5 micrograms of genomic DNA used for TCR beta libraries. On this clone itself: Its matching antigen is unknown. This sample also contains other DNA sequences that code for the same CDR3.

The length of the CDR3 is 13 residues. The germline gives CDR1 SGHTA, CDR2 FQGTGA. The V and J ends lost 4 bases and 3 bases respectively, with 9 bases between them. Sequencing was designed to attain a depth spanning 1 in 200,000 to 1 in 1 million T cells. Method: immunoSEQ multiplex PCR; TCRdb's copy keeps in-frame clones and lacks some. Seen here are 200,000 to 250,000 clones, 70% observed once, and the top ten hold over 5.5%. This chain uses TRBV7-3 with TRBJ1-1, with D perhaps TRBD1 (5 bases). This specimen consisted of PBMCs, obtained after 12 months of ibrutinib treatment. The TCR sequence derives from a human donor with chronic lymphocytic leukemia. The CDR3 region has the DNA TGTGCCAGCAGCTCCGACAGAGACACTGAAGCTTTCTTT. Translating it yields CASSSDRDTEAFF.